This T cell receptor (beta chain) emerged from a study of a mutant IDH1 vaccine in newly diagnosed glioma. Overall study: Patients began vaccination 4-6 weeks after radiotherapy alone, or with temozolomide cycles. Patients had received radiotherapy, temozolomide, or both previously, most receiving both. Whole-study results and caveats: Evidence of vaccine-induced immune responses was documented in 80% to 95% of patients.

Germline V gene data show CDR1 as MGHRA and CDR2 as YSYEKL. The trim removed 3 bases at V and 2 bases at J, leaving 3 bases unmatched. This CDR3 is built from 16 residues. A remark on this clone: Antigen specificity is unknown.

Time point described: week 35, safety follow-up. Doses of 300 ug of mutant IDH1 20-mer peptide were given with topical imiquimod. TCRdb's table, derived via immunoSEQ multiplex PCR, lists solely in-frame clones and lacks some. Of about 60,000 clones listed, roughly 80% are singletons. The source is a man aged 25-40 years with glioma. The J gene is TRBJ2-1, the V gene TRBV4-1; 11 bases fit TRBD2. The sequencing here drew on PBMCs, taken from a glioma patient whose treatment included an IDH1 peptide vaccine. CDR3 sequence reads: CASSHTTSGTYNEQFF. For the CDR3, the DNA is TGCGCCAGCAGCCATACGACTAGCGGGACCTACAATGAGCAGTTCTTC.